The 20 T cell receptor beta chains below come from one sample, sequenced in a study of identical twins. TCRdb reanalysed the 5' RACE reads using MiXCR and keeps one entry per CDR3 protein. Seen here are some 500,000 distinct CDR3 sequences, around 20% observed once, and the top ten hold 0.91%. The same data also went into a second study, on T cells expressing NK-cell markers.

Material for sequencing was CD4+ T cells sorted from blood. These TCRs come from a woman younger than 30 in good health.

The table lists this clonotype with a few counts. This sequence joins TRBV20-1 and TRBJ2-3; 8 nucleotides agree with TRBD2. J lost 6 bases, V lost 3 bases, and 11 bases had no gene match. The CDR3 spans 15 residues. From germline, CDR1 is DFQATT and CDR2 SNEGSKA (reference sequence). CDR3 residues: CSASPRGGRFDTQYF. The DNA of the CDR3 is TGCAGTGCTAGCCCTCGGGGCGGGAGGTTTGATACGCAGTATTTT.

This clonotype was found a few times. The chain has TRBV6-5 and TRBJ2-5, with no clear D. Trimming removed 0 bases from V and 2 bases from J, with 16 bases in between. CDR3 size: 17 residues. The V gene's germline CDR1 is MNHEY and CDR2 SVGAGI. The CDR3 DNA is TGTGCCAGCAGTTACTCCCCGGGCAGCAATGGTCAAGAGACCCAGTACTTC. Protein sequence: CASSYSPGSNGQETQYF.

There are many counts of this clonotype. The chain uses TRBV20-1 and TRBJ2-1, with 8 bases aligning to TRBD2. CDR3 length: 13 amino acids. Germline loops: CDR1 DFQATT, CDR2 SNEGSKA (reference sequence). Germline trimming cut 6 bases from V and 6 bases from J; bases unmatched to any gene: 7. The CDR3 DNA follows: TGCAGTGCGACAAGCGGGGGTCTCAATGAGCAGTTCTTC. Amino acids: CSATSGGLNEQFF.

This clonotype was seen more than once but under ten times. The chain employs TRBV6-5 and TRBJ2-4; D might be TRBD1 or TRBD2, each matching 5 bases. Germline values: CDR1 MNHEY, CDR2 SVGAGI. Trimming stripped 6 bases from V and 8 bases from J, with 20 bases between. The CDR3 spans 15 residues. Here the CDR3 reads CASSYSGTLRDIQYF. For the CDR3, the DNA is TGTGCCAGCAGCTATTCCGGGACCCTGAGAGACATTCAGTACTTC.

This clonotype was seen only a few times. CDR3 residues: CASSRRAYGYTF. The CDR3 coding sequence is TGTGCCAGCAGCCGCAGGGCTTATGGCTACACCTTC. The chain carries TRBV3-1 and TRBJ1-2; TRBD1 might be the D (5 bases). The CDR3 has 12 residues. CDR1 is LGHDT and CDR2 is YNNKEL in the germline V gene (reference sequence). Between the trimmed V and J ends, which lost 4 bases and 5 bases, there was a span of 8 bases. Together with reference TRBV3-1 and TRBJ1-2, the CDR3 gives the full variable domain: DTAVSQTPKYLVTQMGNDKSIKCEQNLGHDTMYWYKQDSKKFLKIMFSYNNKELIINETVPNRFSPKSPDKAHLNLHINSLELGDSAVYFCASSRRAYGYTFGSGTRLTVV.

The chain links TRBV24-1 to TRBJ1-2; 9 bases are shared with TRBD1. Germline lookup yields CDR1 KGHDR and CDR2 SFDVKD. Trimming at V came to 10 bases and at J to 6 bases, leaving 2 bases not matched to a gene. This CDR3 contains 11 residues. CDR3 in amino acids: CATDRGNGYTF. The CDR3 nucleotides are TGTGCCACGGACAGGGGAAATGGCTACACCTTC.

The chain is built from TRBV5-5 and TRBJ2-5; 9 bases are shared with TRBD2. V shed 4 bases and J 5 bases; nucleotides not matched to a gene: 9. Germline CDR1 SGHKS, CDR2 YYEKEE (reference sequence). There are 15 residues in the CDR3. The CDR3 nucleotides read TGTGCCAGCAGCCCCCTCCCGGGACTAGCTGAGACCCAGTACTTC. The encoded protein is CASSPLPGLAETQYF.

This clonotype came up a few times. The CDR3, as DNA: TGTGCCAGCAGCCAAGACCCGCAGGGGCTCTCCTACAATGAGCAGTTCTTC. It encodes CASSQDPQGLSYNEQFF. The chain is built from TRBV4-2 and TRBJ2-1, with D tentatively TRBD1 (6 bases). CDR1 is LGHNA and CDR2 is YNFKEQ in the germline V gene. V shed 0 bases and J shed 0 bases, with 12 bases lying between them. The CDR3 contains 17 residues.

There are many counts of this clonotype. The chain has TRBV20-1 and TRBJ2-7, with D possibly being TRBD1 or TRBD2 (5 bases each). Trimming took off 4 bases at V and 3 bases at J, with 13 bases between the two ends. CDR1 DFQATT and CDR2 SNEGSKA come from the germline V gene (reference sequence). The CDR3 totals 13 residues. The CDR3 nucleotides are TGCAGTGCTACCCGGGACGCTAACTACGAGCAGTACTTC. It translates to CSATRDANYEQYF.

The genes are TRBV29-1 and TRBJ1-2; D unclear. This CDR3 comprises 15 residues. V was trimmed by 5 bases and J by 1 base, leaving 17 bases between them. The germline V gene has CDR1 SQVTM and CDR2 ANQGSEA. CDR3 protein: CSVPPDGYDNYGYTF. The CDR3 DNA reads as TGCAGCGTTCCCCCCGACGGGTACGATAACTATGGCTACACCTTC.

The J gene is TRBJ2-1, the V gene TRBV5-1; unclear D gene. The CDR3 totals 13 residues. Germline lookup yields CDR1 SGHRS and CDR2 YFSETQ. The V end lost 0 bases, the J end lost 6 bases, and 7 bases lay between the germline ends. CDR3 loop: CASSLEMSNEQFF. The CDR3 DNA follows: TGCGCCAGCAGCTTGGAAATGTCCAATGAGCAGTTCTTC.

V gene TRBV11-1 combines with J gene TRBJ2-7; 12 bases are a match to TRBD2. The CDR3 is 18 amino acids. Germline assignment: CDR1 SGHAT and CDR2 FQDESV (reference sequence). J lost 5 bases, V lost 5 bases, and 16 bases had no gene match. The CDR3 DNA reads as TGTGCCAGCAGCCCGAAGACCAAGACTAGCGGGAGTAGGGACGAGCAGTACTTC. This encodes CASSPKTKTSGSRDEQYF.

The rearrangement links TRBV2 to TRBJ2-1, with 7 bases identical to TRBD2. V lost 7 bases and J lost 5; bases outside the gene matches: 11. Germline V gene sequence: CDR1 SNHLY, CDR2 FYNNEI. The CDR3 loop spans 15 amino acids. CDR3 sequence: CASTPGRAGDNEQFF. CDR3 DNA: TGTGCCAGCACCCCCGGCCGGGCGGGAGACAATGAGCAGTTCTTC.

The CDR3 protein is CASSLTETGEQYF. The CDR3 DNA reads as TGTGCCAGCAGCCTCACAGAGACGGGGGAGCAGTACTTC. This rearrangement joins TRBV12-3 or TRBV12-4 to TRBJ2-7, with a weak D call TRBD2 (5 bases). The V and J ends lost 6 bases and 7 bases respectively, with 16 bases between them. The CDR3 consists of 13 residues.

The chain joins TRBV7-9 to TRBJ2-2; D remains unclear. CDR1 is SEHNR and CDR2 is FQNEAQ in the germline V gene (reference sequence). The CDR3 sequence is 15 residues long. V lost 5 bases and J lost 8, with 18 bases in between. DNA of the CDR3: TGTGCCAGCAGCCCAAAAAGCTGGGGATTTGGGGAGCTGTTTTTT. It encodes CASSPKSWGFGELFF.

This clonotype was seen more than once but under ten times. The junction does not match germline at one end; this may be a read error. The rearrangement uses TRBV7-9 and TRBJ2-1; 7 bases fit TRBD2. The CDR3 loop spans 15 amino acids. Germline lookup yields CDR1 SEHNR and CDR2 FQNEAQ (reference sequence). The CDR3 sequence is CASSIAGSSYNEQFF. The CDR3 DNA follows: TGTGCCAGCAGCATAGCGGGTAGCTCCTACAATGAGCAGTTCTTC.

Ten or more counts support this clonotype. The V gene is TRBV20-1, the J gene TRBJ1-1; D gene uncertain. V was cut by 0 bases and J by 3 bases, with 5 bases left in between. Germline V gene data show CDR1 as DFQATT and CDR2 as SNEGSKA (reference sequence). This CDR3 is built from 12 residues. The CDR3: CSARDPDTEAFF. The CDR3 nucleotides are TGCAGTGCTAGAGATCCAGACACTGAAGCTTTCTTT.

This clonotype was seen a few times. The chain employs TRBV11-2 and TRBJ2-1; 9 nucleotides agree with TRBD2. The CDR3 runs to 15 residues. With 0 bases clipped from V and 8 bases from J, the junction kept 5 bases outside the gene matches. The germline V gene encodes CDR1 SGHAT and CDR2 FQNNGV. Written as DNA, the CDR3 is TGTGCCAGCAGCTTAGATCTAGCGGGAACACATGAGCAGTTCTTC. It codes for CASSLDLAGTHEQFF.

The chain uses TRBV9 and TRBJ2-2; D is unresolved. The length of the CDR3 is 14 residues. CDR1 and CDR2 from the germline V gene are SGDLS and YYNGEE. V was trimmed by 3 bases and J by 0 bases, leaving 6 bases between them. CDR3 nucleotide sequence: TGTGCCAGCAGCGGAGTAGCGAACACCGGGGAGCTGTTTTTT. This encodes CASSGVANTGELFF.

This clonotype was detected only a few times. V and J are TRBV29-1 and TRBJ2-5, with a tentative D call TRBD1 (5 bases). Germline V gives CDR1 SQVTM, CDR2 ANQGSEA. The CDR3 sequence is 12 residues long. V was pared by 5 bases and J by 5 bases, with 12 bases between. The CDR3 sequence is CSVLAGPETQYF. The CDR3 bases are TGCAGCGTTTTGGCAGGGCCGGAGACCCAGTACTTC.